The 21 T cell receptor beta chains below were found in one sample sequenced in a study of blood T cell repertoires in COVID-19. The table came from immunoSEQ multiplex PCR; TCRdb's copy has only in-frame clones and leaves some out. The sample holds around 40,000 clones; 92% are singletons and the top ten take more than 10%. Sequenced material: peripheral blood. The receptors come from a human donor in a cohort sampled during active COVID-19.

In this sample, this clone is medium-sized. The V gene is TRBV10-1, the J gene TRBJ2-7; 9 bases fit TRBD1. The CDR3 has 13 amino acids. Germline V lookup: CDR1 WNHNN, CDR2 SYGVQD (reference sequence). The junction had 2 bases not matched to a gene; V was cut back by 2 bases and J by 6 bases. This CDR3 is CASSEGTGSEQYF. DNA for the CDR3: TGCGCCAGCAGTGAGGGGACAGGGTCCGAGCAGTACTTC.

This rearrangement joins TRBV6-5 to TRBJ1-4, with D tentatively TRBD1 (6 bases). V was trimmed by 5 bases and J by 8 bases, leaving 18 bases between them. Germline V gene data show CDR1 as MNHEY and CDR2 as SVGAGI. CDR3 length: 15 residues. CDR3 DNA: TGTGCCAGCAGTAAAAACCGGGACACTAGAGAAAAACTGTTTTTT. This gives the protein CASSKNRDTREKLFF.

The chain combines TRBV6-2 or TRBV6-3 with TRBJ2-1; 8 bases agree with TRBD2. The V gene end was trimmed by 2 bases and the J gene end by 8 bases; junction bases not matched to a gene: 23. CDR1 and CDR2 from the germline V gene are MNHEY and SVGEGT. This CDR3 spans 20 amino acids. CDR3 sequence reads: CASSYGLRSLIGGGGYEQFF. CDR3 DNA: TGTGCCAGCAGTTACGGGTTGAGGTCTCTCATCGGGGGGGGAGGCTATGAGCAGTTCTTC.

The chain links TRBV30 to TRBJ2-3; 9 nucleotides align to TRBD2. CDR1 GTSNPN and CDR2 SVGIG come from the germline V gene (reference sequence). J lost 4 bases, V lost 3 bases, and 14 bases had no gene match. The CDR3 consists of 17 residues. The CDR3 DNA reads TGTGCCTGGAGACTAGCGGGTCGCCTAGGTTCGTCAGATACGCAGTATTTT. Translated: CAWRLAGRLGSSDTQYF.

The gene calls are TRBV30 and TRBJ1-5; possible D gene TRBD1, 5 bases. V shed 0 bases and J shed 9 bases, with 9 bases lying between them. The CDR3 has 12 residues. Germline CDR1 and CDR2: GTSNPN and SVGIG (reference sequence). The DNA for the CDR3 is TGTGCCTGGAGTGTACAGGTTGGGCCCCAGCATTTT. This sequence encodes CAWSVQVGPQHF.

The rearrangement uses TRBV9 and TRBJ2-5; 8 bases are a match to TRBD2. This CDR3 spans 15 amino acids. Per germline, CDR1 SGDLS and CDR2 YYNGEE. V gave up 4 bases and J gave up 5 bases; unmatched junction bases: 10. In DNA, the CDR3 is TGTGCCAGCAGCAGAGCAGCGGGAGCTTTGGAGACCCAGTACTTC. It yields the protein CASSRAAGALETQYF.

V and J are TRBV27 and TRBJ2-5; TRBD1 matches 7 bases. Germline values: CDR1 MNHEY, CDR2 SMNVEV (reference sequence). V shed 4 bases, J shed 3 bases, and the junction held 11 bases outside the gene matches. CDR3 length: 16 residues. Here the CDR3 DNA reads TGTGCCAGCAGTTCCAGAAGGGGGCCCGGGGAAGAGACCCAGTACTTC. It codes for CASSSRRGPGEETQYF.

This rearrangement joins TRBV7-9 to TRBJ1-5; 9 positions agree with TRBD1. V shed 3 bases and J 7 bases; nucleotides not matched to a gene: 13. This CDR3 comprises 17 residues. The V gene's germline CDR1 is SEHNR and CDR2 FQNEAQ (reference sequence). In nucleotides, the CDR3 is TGTGCCAGCAGCTTGGGCGGGACAGGGTATGTCGGACAGCCCCAGCATTTT. Its protein is CASSLGGTGYVGQPQHF.

J is TRBJ1-2 and V is TRBV14; TRBD1 aligns across 11 bases. The trim removed 6 bases at V and 4 bases at J, leaving 10 bases unmatched. CDR3 length: 16 amino acids. CDR1 is SGHDN, CDR2 FVKESK, per germline. As DNA, the CDR3 is TGTGCCAGCAGAAAAGGCGGACAGGGGGCTGTCTATGGCTACACCTTC. It translates to CASRKGGQGAVYGYTF.

The V call is TRBV4-3, the J call TRBJ2-5; 8 nucleotides match TRBD2. Trimming cost V 0 bases and J 5 bases; bases outside gene matches: 5. The CDR3 loop spans 15 amino acids. Germline V gives CDR1 LGHNA, CDR2 YSLEER. The CDR3 here is CASSQEREGWETQYF. The CDR3 DNA is TGCGCCAGCAGCCAAGAACGGGAGGGGTGGGAGACCCAGTACTTC.

The chain uses TRBV6-1 and TRBJ2-7, with TRBD2 identical over 8 bases. J lost 5 bases, V lost 2 bases, and 5 bases had no gene match. CDR3 length: 14 amino acids. Germline V lookup: CDR1 MNHNS, CDR2 SASEGT. CDR3 sequence reads: CASSERGGVHEQYF. In nucleotides, the CDR3 is TGTGCCAGCAGTGAACGGGGGGGTGTCCACGAGCAGTACTTC.

This rearrangement joins TRBV5-1 to TRBJ2-1, with 8 bases matching TRBD2. The V and J ends lost 5 bases and 4 bases, in that order; junction bases with no gene match: 11. CDR1 and CDR2 from the germline V gene are SGHRS and YFSETQ. CDR3 length equals 16 residues. The CDR3 coding sequence is TGCGCCAGCAGTTCAGGTATAACTAGCGGATACAATGAGCAGTTCTTC. It yields the protein CASSSGITSGYNEQFF. The full variable domain, its missing parts supplied by reference TRBV5-1 and TRBJ2-1, is KAGVTQTPRYLIKTRGQQVTLSCSPISGHRSVSWYQQTPGQGLQFLFEYFSETQRNKGNFPGRFSGRQFSNSRSEMNVSTLELGDSALYLCASSSGITSGYNEQFFGPGTRLTVL.

The table lists this clone with a count of one. The genes are TRBV6-6 and TRBJ2-5, with TRBD1 identical over 7 bases. The junction had 3 bases not matched to a gene; V was cut back by 2 bases and J by 3 bases. Germline values: CDR1 MNHNY, CDR2 SVGAGI (reference sequence). This CDR3 region has 14 residues. The CDR3 sequence: CASSYTDRKETQYF. In DNA form, the CDR3 reads TGTGCCAGCAGTTACACGGACAGGAAAGAGACCCAGTACTTC.

This clone was found once. The chain carries TRBV6-5 and TRBJ2-5; possibly TRBD2 for D (6 bases). V was shortened by 8 bases and J by 5 bases, with 12 bases between the two germline ends. The CDR3 runs 12 residues. The germline CDR1 and CDR2 sequences are MNHEY and SVGAGI. The CDR3: CASQRGGETQYF. The CDR3 coding sequence is TGTGCCAGCCAACGAGGAGGGGAGACCCAGTACTTC.

The chain carries TRBV20-1 and TRBJ1-2; weak D call: TRBD1 (6 bases). The CDR3 length is 13 residues. From germline, CDR1 is DFQATT and CDR2 SNEGSKA (reference sequence). The V end was cut by 3 bases, the J end by 4 bases, with 12 bases between. CDR3 nucleotide sequence: TGCAGTGCTAGTAACGAACAGGGCTATGGCTACACCTTC. It translates to CSASNEQGYGYTF.

The chain carries TRBV11-2 and TRBJ2-5; the match to TRBD2 covers 12 bases. The germline CDR1 and CDR2 sequences are SGHAT and FQNNGV. After removal of 5 bases from V and 4 bases from J, the junction contained 14 bases not matched to a gene. This CDR3 spans 18 amino acids. CDR3 in amino acids: CASSPRVKTSGGRETQYF. The CDR3 region has the DNA TGTGCCAGCAGCCCACGAGTCAAGACTAGCGGGGGAAGAGAGACCCAGTACTTC.

The rearrangement joins TRBV7-9 to TRBJ2-7, with 9 bases aligning to TRBD2. This CDR3 is 16 amino acids long. J lost 4 bases, V lost 1 base, and 8 bases had no gene match. The germline V gene has CDR1 SEHNR and CDR2 FQNEAQ (reference sequence). The CDR3, as DNA: TGTGCCAGCAGCTTAGTTCGCCCTAGCGGGACGTACGAGCAGTACTTC. Its translation is CASSLVRPSGTYEQYF.

The sample holds one count of this clone. The genes are TRBV5-1 and TRBJ1-3; perhaps TRBD1 as D (5 bases). V lost 0 bases and J 3 bases, leaving 13 bases between the germline ends. This CDR3 is 16 amino acids long. From germline, CDR1 is SGHRS and CDR2 YFSETQ. The CDR3 DNA reads as TGCGCCAGCAGCTTGGGGTCGACAGTAGATGGAAACACCATATATTTT. It translates to CASSLGSTVDGNTIYF.

This clone occurred a few times. The chain is built from TRBV2 and TRBJ2-7, with 7 bases identical to TRBD1. Germline loops: CDR1 SNHLY, CDR2 FYNNEI. The V segment lost 8 bases and the J segment 2 bases; nucleotides outside the gene matches: 9. The length of the CDR3 is 14 residues. CDR3 residues: CASPLGDSPYEQYF. CDR3 coding DNA: TGTGCCAGCCCTTTGGGGGACAGCCCCTACGAGCAGTACTTC.

The rearrangement joins TRBV5-4 to TRBJ2-2; TRBD1 aligns across 7 bases. The junction had 6 bases not matched to a gene; V was cut back by 1 base and J by 3 bases. The CDR3 covers 16 residues. Germline CDR1 SGHNT, CDR2 YYREEE (reference sequence). The CDR3 bases are TGTGCCAGCAGCTTGAGGGGGCAAGCCTACACCGGGGAGCTGTTTTTT. Translated: CASSLRGQAYTGELFF.

CDR3 sequence: CASQQGYIETQYF. CDR3 DNA: TGTGCCAGCCAGCAGGGCTATATAGAGACCCAGTACTTC. The chain employs TRBV2 and TRBJ2-5; TRBD1 might be the D (5 bases). The CDR3 length is 13 residues. In germline, CDR1 is SNHLY, CDR2 FYNNEI. The ends were cut back, 8 bases at V and 4 bases at J, with 14 bases in the middle.